The next 21 T cell receptor beta chains were all read from a single sample in a study of cytotoxic CD8 clonotypes in ibrutinib-treated CLL. The protocol was immunoSEQ multiplex PCR, while the TCRdb copy is restricted to in-frame clones and leaves out a portion. The sample has 100,000 or so clones, approximately 58% seen once. The sample was PBMCs, taken after 24 months of ibrutinib treatment. Receptors originate from a human donor with chronic lymphocytic leukemia.

This clone was recorded a few times. This sequence joins TRBV11-3 and TRBJ2-7, with no clear D. The CDR3 runs 13 residues. V lost 4 bases, J lost 6 bases, and 13 bases lay in between. Germline loops: CDR1 SGHNT, CDR2 YENEEA. CDR3 in amino acids: CASSSPGRPEQYF. In nucleotides, the CDR3 is TGTGCCAGCAGCTCCCCCGGGCGGCCCGAGCAGTACTTC.

This chain uses TRBV5-1 with TRBJ2-2; 14 bases align to TRBD2. The CDR3 has 20 amino acids. The junction had 10 bases not matched to a gene; V was cut back by 1 base and J by 2 bases. The germline V gene has CDR1 SGHRS and CDR2 YFSETQ. This CDR3 reads CASSLRGLAGDALNTGELFF. DNA of the CDR3: TGCGCCAGCAGCTTGAGGGGACTAGCGGGGGACGCGCTAAACACCGGGGAGCTGTTTTTT.

The chain is built from TRBV7-9 and TRBJ2-3, with a possible D match to TRBD1 (6 bases). Germline V gene lookup returns CDR1 SEHNR and CDR2 FQNEAQ (reference sequence). V dropped 5 bases and J dropped 5 bases, with 17 bases sitting between them. This CDR3 is 15 amino acids long. CDR3 DNA: TGTGCCAGCAGCCTACAGGGCCGTCTTATAGATACGCAGTATTTT. It is translated as CASSLQGRLIDTQYF. Full variable domain (remainder filled in from reference TRBV7-9 and TRBJ2-3): DTGVSQNPRHKITKRGQNVTFRCDPISEHNRLYWYRQTLGQGPEFLTYFQNEAQLEKSRLLSDRFSAERPKGSFSTLEIQRTEQGDSAMYLCASSLQGRLIDTQYFGPGTRLTVL.

J is TRBJ1-5 and V is TRBV5-4, with 8 bases lining up with TRBD1. The CDR3 runs to 14 residues. V shed 3 bases, J shed 4 bases, and the junction held 3 bases outside the gene matches. From germline, CDR1 is SGHNT and CDR2 YYREEE (reference sequence). The CDR3 region has the DNA TGTGCCAGCAGCTCAGGACAGGGTAATCAGCCCCAGCATTTT. It specifies CASSSGQGNQPQHF. The full variable domain, completed using reference TRBV5-4 and TRBJ1-5, is ETGVTQSPTHLIKTRGQQVTLRCSSQSGHNTVSWYQQALGQGPQFIFQYYREEENGRGNFPPRFSGLQFPNYSSELNVNALELDDSALYLCASSSGQGNQPQHFGDGTRLSIL.

This chain uses TRBV11-3 with TRBJ1-1; tentatively, D is TRBD1 (6 bases). The germline gives CDR1 SGHNT, CDR2 YENEEA. This CDR3 spans 13 amino acids. The ends were cut back, 5 bases at V and 11 bases at J, with 18 bases in the middle. CDR3 sequence reads: CASSHRQEATAFF. The CDR3 DNA reads TGTGCCAGCAGCCACCGACAGGAGGCTACCGCTTTCTTT.

This clone was recorded only once. The genes are TRBV7-3 and TRBJ2-2, with no clear D. Germline V gene data show CDR1 as SGHTA and CDR2 as FQGTGA. Trimming cost V 3 bases and J 1 base, with 9 bases left between them. This CDR3 comprises 15 residues. In nucleotides, the CDR3 is TGTGCCAGCAGCTTTTTTCATCTGAACACCGGGGAGCTGTTTTTT. It encodes CASSFFHLNTGELFF.

The genes are TRBV28 and TRBJ1-5; 8 bases are shared with TRBD1. The germline V gene has CDR1 MDHEN and CDR2 SYDVKM. This CDR3 is 15 amino acids long. V lost 3 bases, J lost 2 bases, and 3 bases stayed unmatched. The CDR3 nucleotides are TGTGCCAGCAGTTTGACGGACAGGGGCAATCAGCCCCAGCATTTT. This sequence encodes CASSLTDRGNQPQHF.

The rearrangement joins TRBV5-1 to TRBJ2-3; no reliable D call. V gave up 0 bases and J gave up 1 base, with 15 bases separating them. Germline CDR1 reads SGHRS; CDR2 reads YFSETQ. CDR3 length: 17 residues. CDR3 sequence reads: CASSLAYIPAGTDTQYF. The CDR3 DNA is TGCGCCAGCAGCTTGGCCTATATCCCGGCCGGCACAGATACGCAGTATTTT.

This clone has just a few counts. This chain joins TRBV5-1 and TRBJ1-2, with D possibly TRBD1 on 5 matching bases. This CDR3 has 14 residues. The ends were cut back, 3 bases at V and 5 bases at J, with 14 bases in the middle. Per the germline V gene, CDR1 is SGHRS and CDR2 is YFSETQ. CDR3 bases: TGCGCCAGCAGCTCAGACAGAGATATTTATGGCTACACCTTC. Protein: CASSSDRDIYGYTF.

The chain combines TRBV5-1 with TRBJ2-2; TRBD1 might be the D (5 bases). With 4 bases removed from V and 0 bases from J, the gap between germline ends came to 10 bases. The CDR3 is 15 amino acids. Germline-derived CDR1 and CDR2 are SGHRS and YFSETQ. The CDR3, as DNA: TGCGCCAGCAGCCTGACAGAGGCGAACACCGGGGAGCTGTTTTTT. Protein sequence: CASSLTEANTGELFF.

This clone turned up a few times. V usage is TRBV2 and J usage is TRBJ1-6; tentatively, D is TRBD1 (6 bases). Germline V lookup: CDR1 SNHLY, CDR2 FYNNEI. The CDR3 totals 15 residues. V was clipped by 7 bases and J by 7 bases, with 17 bases between them. The CDR3 loop reads CASTPAGGLNSPLHF. CDR3 coding DNA: TGTGCCAGCACCCCGGCCGGGGGCTTGAATTCACCCCTCCACTTT.

This chain joins TRBV6-9 and TRBJ1-5, with a possible D match to TRBD1 (6 bases). The CDR3 is made up of 13 amino acids. Germline V gene lookup returns CDR1 MNHGY and CDR2 SVAAGI. The V gene lost 3 bases and the J gene lost 4 bases, with 7 bases spanning the gap. In DNA form, the CDR3 reads TGTGCCAGCAGTTACGGACAGAATCAGCCCCAGCATTTT. Translated, it gives CASSYGQNQPQHF.

This clone was counted between two and nine times. The V call is TRBV20-1, the J call TRBJ1-1; unclear D gene. Trimming removed 5 bases from V and 5 bases from J, with 9 bases in between. The CDR3 has 11 residues. Germline CDR1 DFQATT, CDR2 SNEGSKA (reference sequence). CDR3 region: CSAAARTEAFF. The CDR3 DNA is TGCAGTGCTGCGGCCCGGACTGAAGCTTTCTTT.

DNA of the CDR3: TGCAGCGTTATTACTGGGGCCAACGTCCTGACTTTC. Amino acid sequence: CSVITGANVLTF. The chain carries TRBV29-1 and TRBJ2-6, with no clear D. The V and J ends lost 5 bases and 2 bases respectively, with 4 bases between them. Germline V CDR1 and CDR2: SQVTM, ANQGSEA. This CDR3 is built from 12 residues.

The chain has TRBV18 and TRBJ2-4; D is perhaps TRBD1 (6 bases). The CDR3 covers 16 residues. The germline CDR1 and CDR2 sequences are KGHSH and LQKENI. V dropped 6 bases and J dropped 0 bases, with 15 bases sitting between them. The CDR3 bases are TGTGCCAGCTCCCTCGGACAGTCCCTAGCCAAAAACATTCAGTACTTC. Protein sequence: CASSLGQSLAKNIQYF.

This clone has more than one count but fewer than ten. V and J are TRBV10-1 and TRBJ1-5; maybe TRBD1 (5 bases). The CDR3 runs to 13 residues. The V and J ends lost 4 bases and 2 bases respectively, with 6 bases between them. Germline V gene data show CDR1 as WNHNN and CDR2 as SYGVQD (reference sequence). CDR3: CASSVGGNQPQHF. The CDR3 nucleotides are TGCGCCAGCAGTGTAGGGGGCAATCAGCCCCAGCATTTT.

The chain joins TRBV30 to TRBJ2-2; 9 bases are a match to TRBD1. This CDR3 comprises 14 residues. Germline values: CDR1 GTSNPN, CDR2 SVGIG (reference sequence). V lost 5 bases and J lost 4; bases outside the gene matches: 5. The CDR3 loop reads CAWHRGLSTGELFF. The CDR3 DNA reads as TGTGCCTGGCACAGGGGGCTGTCCACCGGGGAGCTGTTTTTT.

This chain connects TRBV4-2 to TRBJ2-5; TRBD2 matches at 9 bases. The V gene's germline CDR1 is LGHNA and CDR2 YNFKEQ. The CDR3 is 19 residues long. J gave up 4 bases and V 0 bases, and 15 bases lay outside the gene matches. The chain's CDR3 is CASSQEPLAGSPRPETQYF. The CDR3, as DNA: TGTGCCAGCAGCCAAGAACCCCTAGCGGGGTCCCCCCGACCAGAGACCCAGTACTTC.

The rearrangement joins TRBV27 to TRBJ1-1; no clear D gene. The CDR3 sequence is 14 residues long. Germline V lookup: CDR1 MNHEY, CDR2 SMNVEV (reference sequence). Trimming left V 0 bases short and J 4 bases short, with 9 bases between. The CDR3 region has the DNA TGTGCCAGCAGTTTATCTGGGGTAAGCACTGAAGCTTTCTTT. This translates into CASSLSGVSTEAFF.

The V gene is TRBV6-1, the J gene TRBJ1-1; no firm D call. V was shortened by 2 bases and J by 12 bases, with 16 bases between the two germline ends. The CDR3 is 13 residues long. The V gene's germline CDR1 is MNHNS and CDR2 SASEGT. The CDR3 reads CASSELEGTRTFF. CDR3 in DNA: TGTGCCAGCAGTGAATTGGAGGGAACCCGGACTTTCTTT.

The chain employs TRBV9 and TRBJ2-6; weak D call: TRBD2 (6 bases). The V end was cut by 4 bases, the J end by 0 bases, with 11 bases between. CDR1 and CDR2 from the germline V gene are SGDLS and YYNGEE. This CDR3 contains 16 residues. As DNA, the CDR3 is TGTGCCAGCAGCTCCCGGGGGACCTCTGGGGCCAACGTCCTGACTTTC. Encoded protein: CASSSRGTSGANVLTF. Based on the CDR3 plus reference TRBV9 and TRBJ2-6, the full variable domain is DSGVTQTPKHLITATGQRVTLRCSPRSGDLSVYWYQQSLDQGLQFLIQYYNGEERAKGNILERFSAQQFPDLHSELNLSSLELGDSALYFCASSSRGTSGANVLTFGAGSRLTVL.